The 23 T cell receptor beta chains presented below share a single source sample, sequenced in a study of blood T cell repertoires in COVID-19 (TCRdb year 2020). Library preparation was by the immunoSEQ multiplex PCR assay. Entries here come from immuneACCESS through TCRdb and include only in-frame sequences with V and J called. Some clones fail to appear in such tables; in the studies checked, an unresolved V gene covers under half of the shortfall, and the cause of the remainder is unknown. Recorded for this sample are about 280,000 clones; roughly 85% of them occurred a single time. The ten largest clones add up to roughly 2.7% of the sample. The sequenced sample consisted of PBMCs or T cells enriched from blood (not recorded which). These receptor sequences come from a woman aged 45-65 years who had recovered from COVID-19.

The CDR3 DNA is TGTGCCAGCAGTTTCAGTCAGGCTCCCTACGAGCAGTACTTC. This sequence encodes CASSFSQAPYEQYF. This rearrangement joins TRBV28 to TRBJ2-7; no clear D gene. CDR3 length: 14 amino acids. V was shortened by 3 bases and J by 2 bases, with 11 bases between the two germline ends. Germline-derived CDR1 and CDR2 are MDHEN and SYDVKM.

CDR3 loop: CATSRRNEQFF. The DNA of the CDR3 is TGTGCCACCAGCAGGCGGAATGAGCAGTTCTTC. The chain employs TRBV15 and TRBJ2-1, with D unclear. V gave up 3 bases and J gave up 7 bases, with 4 bases separating them. The CDR3 consists of 11 residues. CDR1 is LNHNV and CDR2 is YYDKDF in the germline V gene (reference sequence).

The chain carries TRBV5-1 and TRBJ1-1; perhaps TRBD1 as D (6 bases). The V and J ends lost 2 bases and 7 bases respectively, with 15 bases between them. This CDR3 comprises 14 residues. Germline V gene sequence: CDR1 SGHRS, CDR2 YFSETQ. CDR3 residues: CASSFGRGGSEAFF. In DNA, the CDR3 is TGCGCCAGCAGCTTTGGCAGGGGTGGGAGTGAAGCTTTCTTT.

The chain combines TRBV6-5 with TRBJ2-4; a possible D gene is TRBD1 (6 bases). Trimming took off 7 bases at V and 8 bases at J, with 21 bases between the two ends. Germline loops: CDR1 MNHEY, CDR2 SVGAGI. CDR3 length: 15 residues. DNA for the CDR3: TGTGCCAGCATGGGTCAGGGGTCAGTTAGGGACATTCAGTACTTC. Translating gives CASMGQGSVRDIQYF.

Here the CDR3 reads CASSLSTGENTEAFF. DNA for the CDR3: TGCGCCAGCAGCTTGTCGACAGGGGAGAACACTGAAGCTTTCTTT. The V call is TRBV5-1, the J call TRBJ1-1; 8 nucleotides match TRBD1. CDR3 length: 15 residues. Germline V gives CDR1 SGHRS, CDR2 YFSETQ. Germline trimming cut 1 base from V and 1 base from J; bases unmatched to any gene: 3.

The rearrangement uses TRBV6-4 and TRBJ2-2, with D possibly TRBD1 on 8 matching bases. The CDR3 covers 16 residues. V shed 6 bases and J shed 3 bases, with 17 bases lying between them. CDR1 and CDR2 from the germline V gene are MRHNA and SNTAGT. CDR3 amino acids: CASRATGGVHTGELFF. The CDR3, as DNA: TGTGCCAGCAGAGCTACAGGGGGGGTTCACACCGGGGAGCTGTTTTTT.

The chain carries TRBV2 and TRBJ2-4; 9 bases align to TRBD1. Germline V CDR1 and CDR2: SNHLY, FYNNEI. This CDR3 comprises 14 residues. J gave up 3 bases and V 11 bases, and 8 bases lay outside the gene matches. The CDR3 is CALQLTGGKNIQYF. CDR3 in DNA: TGTGCCTTACAATTGACAGGGGGCAAAAACATTCAGTACTTC.

The count of this clone is one. The chain couples TRBV19 to TRBJ2-5; TRBD2 matches 9 bases. V shed 4 bases and J 4 bases; nucleotides not matched to a gene: 4. Germline values: CDR1 LNHDA, CDR2 SQIVND (reference sequence). This CDR3 is built from 14 residues. In DNA, the CDR3 is TGTGCCAGTAGTAGCGGGGGGGCTGGAGAGACCCAGTACTTC. Its protein product is CASSSGGAGETQYF.

The chain employs TRBV9 and TRBJ1-1; possible D gene TRBD1, 5 bases. Trimming pared 2 bases from V and 0 bases from J, leaving 8 bases between. The CDR3 loop spans 14 amino acids. CDR1 and CDR2 (germline): SGDLS, YYNGEE. The CDR3 nucleotides read TGTGCCAGCAGCGTTGGGGCTGTGAACACTGAAGCTTTCTTT. It is translated as CASSVGAVNTEAFF.

The chain has TRBV7-8 and TRBJ1-2, with D unresolved. The V end was cut by 4 bases, the J end by 4 bases, with 19 bases between. The length of the CDR3 is 16 residues. The germline gives CDR1 SGHVS, CDR2 FQNEAQ. The CDR3 loop reads CASSSQRADLGYGYTF. CDR3 DNA sequence: TGTGCCAGCAGCTCCCAGAGGGCTGACCTTGGCTATGGCTACACCTTC.

The chain recombines TRBV11-1 with TRBJ2-7; TRBD2 matches at 7 bases. Unmatched junction bases numbered 4, after V lost 1 base and J lost 4 bases. Germline loops: CDR1 SGHAT, CDR2 FQDESV (reference sequence). The CDR3 contains 14 residues. The CDR3 region is CASSLGGGGYEQYF. The CDR3 DNA sequence: TGTGCCAGCAGCTTAGGCGGGGGAGGTTACGAGCAGTACTTC.

The chain recombines TRBV29-1 with TRBJ2-5; no definite D call. Per the germline V gene, CDR1 is SQVTM and CDR2 is ANQGSEA. The CDR3 is 12 amino acids. Deletions cut 1 base from V and 5 bases from J, with 8 bases between. The CDR3 sequence: CSVEVSRETQYF. The CDR3 DNA sequence: TGCAGCGTTGAAGTGTCCAGGGAGACCCAGTACTTC.

V is TRBV10-2 and J is TRBJ1-5, with 8 bases identical to TRBD1. The CDR3 has 13 residues. Germline trimming cut 4 bases from V and 6 bases from J; bases unmatched to any gene: 2. The germline V gene has CDR1 WSHSY and CDR2 SAAADI. In DNA, the CDR3 is TGCGCCAGCAGTGTTGACAGGGGTCAGCCCCAGCATTTT. Translated: CASSVDRGQPQHF.

V is TRBV6-5 and J is TRBJ2-4, with TRBD2 identical over 9 bases. CDR1 is MNHEY, CDR2 SVGAGI, per germline. V was pared by 6 bases and J by 9 bases, with 9 bases of the junction left unmatched. The CDR3 has 14 amino acids. CDR3 in amino acids: CASRPTGLAPIQYF. DNA of the CDR3: TGTGCCAGCAGACCTACGGGACTAGCCCCCATTCAGTACTTC.

The V and J genes are TRBV2 and TRBJ2-7; a possible D gene is TRBD2 (6 bases). V was trimmed by 8 bases and J by 2 bases, leaving 13 bases between them. In germline, CDR1 is SNHLY, CDR2 FYNNEI. The CDR3 runs to 13 residues. The CDR3 nucleotides are TGTGCCAGCGGGGAGGTAGAAGCCTACGAGCAGTACTTC. It is translated as CASGEVEAYEQYF.

This chain joins TRBV9 and TRBJ2-3; 13 nucleotides match TRBD2. From germline, CDR1 is SGDLS and CDR2 YYNGEE. The trim removed 3 bases at V and 6 bases at J, leaving 10 bases unmatched. This CDR3 contains 17 residues. This CDR3 reads CASSATTSGGYQDTQYF. The CDR3 nucleotides are TGTGCCAGCAGCGCGACGACTAGCGGGGGGTATCAGGATACGCAGTATTTT.

The rearrangement uses TRBV29-1 and TRBJ1-1, with D uncertain. The CDR3 runs to 10 residues. Trimming took off 7 bases at V and 8 bases at J, with 11 bases between the two ends. Per germline, CDR1 SQVTM and CDR2 ANQGSEA. The CDR3 DNA reads as TGCAGCGCCGATGGGAGAGAAGCTTTCTTT. It is translated as CSADGREAFF.

This sequence joins TRBV5-1 and TRBJ2-2; a weak D match, TRBD1 (5 bases). Germline V gene data show CDR1 as SGHRS and CDR2 as YFSETQ. The CDR3 has 14 amino acids. With 0 bases removed from V and 7 bases from J, the gap between germline ends came to 10 bases. The CDR3 here is CASSLATAGGELFF. CDR3 sequence (DNA): TGCGCCAGCAGCTTGGCGACAGCCGGCGGGGAGCTGTTTTTT.

The gene calls are TRBV28 and TRBJ2-7; 7 bases fit TRBD2. V lost 3 bases and J lost 1; bases outside the gene matches: 12. CDR3 size: 17 residues. CDR1 MDHEN and CDR2 SYDVKM come from the germline V gene. CDR3 sequence (DNA): TGTGCCAGCAGTTTTGGGGGGACGGGGGGTTCATCCTACGAGCAGTACTTC. Protein sequence: CASSFGGTGGSSYEQYF. Full variable domain (missing parts from reference TRBV28 and TRBJ2-7): DVKVTQSSRYLVKRTGEKVFLECVQDMDHENMFWYRQDPGLGLRLIYFSYDVKMKEKGDIPEGYSVSREKKERFSLILESASTNQTSMYLCASSFGGTGGSSYEQYFGPGTRLTVT.

The V call is TRBV6-4, the J call TRBJ2-6; D perhaps matches TRBD2 (6 bases). V was pared by 0 bases and J by 0 bases, with 6 bases between. The CDR3 length is 16 residues. The V gene's germline CDR1 is MRHNA and CDR2 SNTAGT. CDR3 loop: CASSDSTSSGANVLTF. DNA of the CDR3: TGTGCCAGCAGTGACTCGACTAGCTCTGGGGCCAACGTCCTGACTTTC.

The chain carries TRBV6-5 and TRBJ1-3; D ambiguous. Germline assignment: CDR1 MNHEY and CDR2 SVGAGI. The CDR3 runs to 14 residues. V lost 10 bases and J lost 4, with 17 bases in between. The CDR3, as DNA: TGTGCCATCTCAGGAGGTTTGGGAGGAAACACCATATATTTT. Protein product: CAISGGLGGNTIYF.

In this sample, this clone turned up a few times. The chain joins TRBV5-4 to TRBJ2-2; TRBD2 agrees at 9 bases. Germline V gene data show CDR1 as SGHNT and CDR2 as YYREEE (reference sequence). This CDR3 has 16 residues. J gave up 7 bases and V 2 bases, and 9 bases lay outside the gene matches. CDR3 sequence: CASSFAGTSSIGELFF. CDR3 DNA: TGTGCCAGCAGCTTTGCCGGGACTAGCTCCATCGGGGAGCTGTTTTTT.

This chain joins TRBV7-9 and TRBJ1-4; maybe TRBD1 (5 bases). The CDR3 is made up of 15 amino acids. Germline CDR1 and CDR2: SEHNR and FQNEAQ (reference sequence). V was pared by 5 bases and J by 8 bases, with 18 bases between. The CDR3: CASSPPGLLNEKLFF. For the CDR3, the DNA is TGTGCCAGCAGCCCACCAGGGCTTCTAAACGAAAAACTGTTTTTT.